This TCR beta chain appears in the sequencing data of a study of T cell responses to AZD1222 COVID-19 vaccine. Study context: Analyses pooled second doses at about 4 or about 12 weeks.

Whole-study findings and limits: Donors in the cohort were predominantly white British and more often female, and clonal diversity was possibly underestimated. Unmutated variant regions reportedly attract nearly half of all spike-specific TCRs.

Sequencing was performed with immunoSEQ multiplex PCR; in TCRdb, only in-frame clones are kept and a portion is missing. The sample yields some 200,000 clones, about 87% seen once. The CDR3 covers 17 residues. V lost 9 bases and J 0 bases, leaving 21 bases between the germline ends. In germline, CDR1 is SGHRS, CDR2 YFSETQ. With regard to this clone: The antigen is undetermined. Possible read error: a much larger clone is one base away.

The sequenced sample was peripheral blood, obtained on day 0 of AZD1222 vaccination. The V call is TRBV5-1, the J call TRBJ2-2; D may be TRBD1 (5 bases). The sequence was collected from an adult in good health. The CDR3 protein is CATRRRQGTPNTGELFF. The CDR3 region has the DNA TGCGCCACCAGACGCCGCCAGGGCACTCCGAACACCGGGGAGCTGTTTTTT.